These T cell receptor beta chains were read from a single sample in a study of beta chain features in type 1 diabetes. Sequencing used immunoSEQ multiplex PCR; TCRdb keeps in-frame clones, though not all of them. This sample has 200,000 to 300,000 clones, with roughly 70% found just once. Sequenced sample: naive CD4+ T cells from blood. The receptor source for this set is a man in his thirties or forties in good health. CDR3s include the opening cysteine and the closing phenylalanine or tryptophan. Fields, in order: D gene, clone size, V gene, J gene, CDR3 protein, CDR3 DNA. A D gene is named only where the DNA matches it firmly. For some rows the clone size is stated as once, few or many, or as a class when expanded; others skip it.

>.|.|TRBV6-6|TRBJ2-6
CASSYDGGSGANVLTF
TGTGCCAGCAGTTACGACGGCGGCTCTGGGGCCAACGTCCTGACTTTC
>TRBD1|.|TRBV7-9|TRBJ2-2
CASSSRDREGTGELFF
TGTGCCAGCAGCTCCCGGGACAGGGAGGGCACCGGGGAGCTGTTTTTT
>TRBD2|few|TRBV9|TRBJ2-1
CASSVGGRANDEQFF
TGTGCCAGCAGCGTAGGCGGGAGGGCGAACGATGAGCAGTTCTTC
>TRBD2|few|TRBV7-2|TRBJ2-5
CASSWTSGYQETQYF
TGTGCCAGCAGCTGGACTAGCGGGTACCAAGAGACCCAGTACTTC
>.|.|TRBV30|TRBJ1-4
CALSTGGSTNEKLFF
TGTGCCTTAAGCACAGGAGGTTCAACTAATGAAAAACTGTTTTTT
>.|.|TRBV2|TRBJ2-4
CASSVQKNIQYF
TGTGCCAGCAGTGTACAGAAAAACATTCAGTACTTC
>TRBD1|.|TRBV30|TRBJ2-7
CAWRYSGQGSYEQYF
TGTGCCTGGAGGTATTCCGGACAGGGTTCCTACGAGCAGTACTTC
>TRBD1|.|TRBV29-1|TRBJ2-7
CSVGQATTYEQYF
TGCAGCGTGGGACAGGCAACTACCTACGAGCAGTACTTC
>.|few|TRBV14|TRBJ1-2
CASSQGSGGYTF
TGTGCCAGCAGCCAAGGATCAGGGGGCTACACCTTC
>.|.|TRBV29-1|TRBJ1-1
CSVGPGRNTEAFF
TGCAGCGTTGGCCCCGGCCGGAACACTGAAGCTTTCTTT
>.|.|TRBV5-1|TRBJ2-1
CASSLVRGQIINEQFF
TGCGCCAGCAGCTTGGTACGGGGACAAATAATCAATGAGCAGTTCTTC
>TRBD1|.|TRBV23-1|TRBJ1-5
CASSHKDRGSNQPQHF
TGCGCCAGCAGTCATAAGGACAGGGGGAGCAATCAGCCCCAGCATTTT
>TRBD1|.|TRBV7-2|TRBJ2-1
CASSPPKDRVHNEQFF
TGTGCCAGCAGCCCCCCAAAGGACAGGGTCCACAATGAGCAGTTCTTC
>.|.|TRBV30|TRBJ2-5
CAWSVQRAGQETQYF
TGTGCCTGGAGTGTACAAAGGGCAGGGCAAGAGACCCAGTACTTC
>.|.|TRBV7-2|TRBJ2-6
CASSTTGSWANVLTF
TGTGCCAGCAGCACCACAGGGTCGTGGGCCAACGTCCTGACTTTC
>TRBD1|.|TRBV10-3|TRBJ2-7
CAIMAGGSYEQYF
TGTGCCATCATGGCAGGGGGCTCGTACGAGCAGTACTTC
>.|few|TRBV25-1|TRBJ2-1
CASSPRDREQFF
TGTGCCAGCAGTCCGCGGGACCGCGAGCAGTTCTTC
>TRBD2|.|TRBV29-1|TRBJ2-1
CSVPKTSGGAGFF
TGCAGCGTTCCAAAGACTAGCGGGGGGGCTGGGTTCTTC
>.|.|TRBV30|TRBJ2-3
CAWSDAGTLRDTQYF
TGTGCCTGGAGTGATGCAGGGACCCTCCGAGATACGCAGTATTTT
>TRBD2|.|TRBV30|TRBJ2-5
CAWSPIGAGVEETQYF
TGTGCCTGGAGCCCCATAGGGGCGGGAGTGGAAGAGACCCAGTACTTC
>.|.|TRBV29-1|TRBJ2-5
CSVHRAQETQYF
TGCAGCGTCCACAGGGCGCAAGAGACCCAGTACTTC
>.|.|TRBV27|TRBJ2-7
CASSLWQGNREQYF
TGTGCCAGCAGTTTATGGCAGGGAAACCGCGAGCAGTACTTC
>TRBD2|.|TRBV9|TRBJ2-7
CASSAASGSVYEQYF
TGTGCCAGCAGCGCCGCTAGCGGGAGTGTCTACGAGCAGTACTTC
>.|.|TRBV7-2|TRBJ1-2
CASSPSTYGYTF
TGTGCCAGCAGCCCCAGCACCTATGGCTACACCTTC
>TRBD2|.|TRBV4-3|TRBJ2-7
CASSQEEGRGSYEQYF
TGCGCCAGCAGCCAAGAGGAGGGGCGGGGGTCCTACGAGCAGTACTTC
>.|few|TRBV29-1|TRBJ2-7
CSVTGQPYEQYF
TGCAGCGTGACAGGTCAACCCTACGAGCAGTACTTC
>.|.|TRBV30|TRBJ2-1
CAWSVSGHEQFF
TGTGCCTGGAGTGTATCCGGGCATGAGCAGTTCTTC
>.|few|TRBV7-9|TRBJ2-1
CASSLALGLLYNEQFF
TGTGCCAGCAGCTTAGCGTTGGGACTTCTTTACAATGAGCAGTTCTTC
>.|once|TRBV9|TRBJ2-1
CASSVGNGPYNEQFF
TGTGCCAGCAGCGTAGGGAACGGCCCCTACAATGAGCAGTTCTTC
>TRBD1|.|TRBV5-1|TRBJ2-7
CASSSKTGGAYEQYF
TGCGCCAGCAGCAGCAAGACAGGGGGCGCGTACGAGCAGTACTTC
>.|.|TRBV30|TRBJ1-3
CAWKDSGNTIYF
TGTGCCTGGAAAGACTCCGGAAACACCATATATTTT
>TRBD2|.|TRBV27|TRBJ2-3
CASSSPKRGRDTQYF
TGTGCCAGCAGTTCCCCAAAGCGGGGGAGGGATACGCAGTATTTT
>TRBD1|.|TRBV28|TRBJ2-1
CASSLTGGYNEQFF
TGTGCCAGCAGTTTAACAGGGGGATACAATGAGCAGTTCTTC
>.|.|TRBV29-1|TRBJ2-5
CSVSGGAQTQYF
TGCAGCGTTTCTGGAGGGGCCCAGACCCAGTACTTC
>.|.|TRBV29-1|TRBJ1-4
CSARDNEKLFF
TGCAGCGCCCGGGACAATGAAAAACTGTTTTTT
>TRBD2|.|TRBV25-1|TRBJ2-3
CATGGETDTQYF
TGTGCCACGGGGGGGGAGACAGATACGCAGTATTTT
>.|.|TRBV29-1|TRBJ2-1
CSVAPVGHEQFF
TGCAGCGTGGCCCCCGTTGGGCATGAGCAGTTCTTC
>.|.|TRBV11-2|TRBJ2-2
CASSLVSGTSTGELFF
TGTGCCAGCAGCTTAGTAAGCGGAACATCCACCGGGGAGCTGTTTTTT
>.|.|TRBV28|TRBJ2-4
CASSLSKSGKNIQYF
TGTGCCAGCAGTTTATCGAAGTCGGGGAAAAACATTCAGTACTTC
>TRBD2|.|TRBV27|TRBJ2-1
CASSLIAGGPGEQFF
TGTGCCAGCAGTTTAATAGCGGGAGGGCCGGGTGAGCAGTTCTTC
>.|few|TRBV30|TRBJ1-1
CAWSLGLGSSEAFF
TGTGCCTGGAGCTTGGGACTGGGCTCCTCTGAAGCTTTCTTT
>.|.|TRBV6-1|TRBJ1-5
CASSEGQGLGSNQPQHF
TGTGCCAGCAGTGAAGGGCAGGGGTTAGGTAGCAATCAGCCCCAGCATTTT
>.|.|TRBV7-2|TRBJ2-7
CASSLTGTLYEQYF
TGTGCCAGCAGCCTGACAGGTACACTTTACGAGCAGTACTTC
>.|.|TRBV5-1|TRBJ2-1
CASSQQASSYNEQFF
TGCGCCAGCAGCCAACAGGCAAGCTCCTACAATGAGCAGTTCTTC
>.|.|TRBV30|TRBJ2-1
CACELAAIRANEQFF
TGTGCCTGCGAGTTAGCGGCTATAAGAGCCAATGAGCAGTTCTTC
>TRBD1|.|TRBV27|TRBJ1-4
CASSSQGRDEKLFF
TGTGCCAGCAGTTCACAGGGGCGGGATGAAAAACTGTTTTTT
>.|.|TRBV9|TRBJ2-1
CASSQLQGNYNEQFF
TGTGCCAGCAGCCAACTACAGGGAAACTACAATGAGCAGTTCTTC
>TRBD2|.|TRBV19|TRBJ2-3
CASSILAGAEYTQYF
TGTGCCAGTAGTATCCTAGCGGGAGCGGAGTATACGCAGTATTTT
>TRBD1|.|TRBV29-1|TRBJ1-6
CSVQTGWNSPLHF
TGCAGCGTCCAGACAGGGTGGAATTCACCCCTCCACTTT
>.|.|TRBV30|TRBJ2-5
CAWGSGETQYF
TGTGCCTGGGGGTCGGGAGAGACCCAGTACTTC
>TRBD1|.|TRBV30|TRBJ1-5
CASGTGRNQPQHF
TGTGCCTCCGGGACAGGGCGCAATCAGCCCCAGCATTTT
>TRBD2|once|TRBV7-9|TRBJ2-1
CASRGLAIGEQFF
TGTGCCAGCCGGGGACTAGCAATCGGTGAGCAGTTCTTC
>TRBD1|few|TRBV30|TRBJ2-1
CAWGTGNEQFF
TGTGCCTGGGGGACAGGGAATGAGCAGTTCTTC